This TCR beta chain originates from a study of blood T cell repertoires in COVID-19. For the study at large: Some COVID-19 samples were acute and others convalescent; all came from the United States, Italy and Spain. The cDNA or gDNA used as material had been derived from T cells, B-cell-depleted T cells, or PBMCs.

During active infection, Seattle patients enrolled and were then monitored through disease. Authors' processing steps: Reference gene primer amplification gave nucleated cell count estimates. Assay: immunoSEQ multiplex PCR; the TCRdb copy retains only in-frame clones and omits some. V and J calls and clone size are given by that table; D and trimming were obtained from the DNA. This table holds 300,000 to 400,000 clones, 80% to 90% found once. The V end lost 2 bases, the J end lost 8 bases, and 18 bases lay between the germline ends. This CDR3 is 15 amino acids long. CDR1 is SQVTM and CDR2 is ANQGSEA in the germline V gene.

The sequencing sample was made of peripheral blood. The J gene is TRBJ1-4, the V gene TRBV29-1; the D gene is possibly TRBD1 (6 bases). This sequence was found in a woman aged 50 to 60 with COVID-19, enrolled during active disease. CDR3 nucleotides: TGCAGCGTTGAATTAGATAGGGACAACGGGGAAAAACTGTTTTTT. It encodes CSVELDRDNGEKLFF. Full variable domain (rest looked up from reference TRBV29-1 and TRBJ1-4): SAVISQKPSRDICQRGTSLTIQCQVDSQVTMMFWYRQQPGQSLTLIATANQGSEATYESGFVIDKFPISRPNLTFSTLTVSNMSPEDSSIYLCSVELDRDNGEKLFFGSGTQLSVL.